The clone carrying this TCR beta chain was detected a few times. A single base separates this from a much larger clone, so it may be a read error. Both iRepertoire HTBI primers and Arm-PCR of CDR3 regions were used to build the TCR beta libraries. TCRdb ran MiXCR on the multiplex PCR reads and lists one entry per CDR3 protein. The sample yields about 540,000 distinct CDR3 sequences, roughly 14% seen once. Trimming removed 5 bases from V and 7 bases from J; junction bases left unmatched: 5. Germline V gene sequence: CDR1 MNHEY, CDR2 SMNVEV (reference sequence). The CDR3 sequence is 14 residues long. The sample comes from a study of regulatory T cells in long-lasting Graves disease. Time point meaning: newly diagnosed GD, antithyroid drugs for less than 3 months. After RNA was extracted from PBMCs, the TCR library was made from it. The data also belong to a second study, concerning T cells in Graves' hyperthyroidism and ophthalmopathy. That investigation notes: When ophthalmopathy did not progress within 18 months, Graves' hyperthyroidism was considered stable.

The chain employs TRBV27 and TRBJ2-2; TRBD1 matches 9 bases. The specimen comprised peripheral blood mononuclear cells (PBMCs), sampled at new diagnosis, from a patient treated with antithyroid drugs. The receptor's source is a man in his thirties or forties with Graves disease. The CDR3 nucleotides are TGTGCCAGCAGTGCAGGACAGGGGCTCGGGGAGCTGTTTTTT. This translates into CASSAGQGLGELFF.